These T cell receptor beta chains were read from a single sample in a study of shared clonotypes between healthy human individuals. Sequencing was performed with immunoSEQ multiplex PCR; in TCRdb, only in-frame clones are kept and a portion is missing. This table holds 2 million to 2.5 million clones, 85% to 95% found once. Sequenced material: naive CD4+ T cells from PBMCs. The receptors come from a man aged 18 to 29 in good health. Some clones in this sample may be carry-over from other donors' samples. CDR3s leave out the opening cysteine and the closing phenylalanine or tryptophan. Size values are once, few and many counts, or a class for expanded clones, and some rows have none.

>TRBV11-3|-
ASSLEEGSEAF
>TRBV7-8|-
ASSLTGQLLYSNQPQH
>TRBV6-1|-
ASGGQALGYT
>TRBV10-3|once
AISEASEQF
>TRBV9|-
ASSETSGPYNEQF
>TRBV2|-
ASRQSGSRTLESYEQY
>TRBV27|-
ASSLRAASYNEQF
>TRBV18|-
ASSPPSQETQY
>TRBV18|-
ASSPPSGTYEQY
>TRBV6-5|-
ASSYRGRGTDTQY
>TRBV18|-
ASSPESGNQPQH
>TRBV5-1|-
ASSLLAGGTHNEQF
>TRBV30|-
AWSGGADTIY
>TRBV30|-
ALSSGTGLYEQY
>TRBV9|-
ASSVEGQQNIQY
>TRBV28|-
ASSLWGQGAADGYT
>TRBV29-1|-
SVTSRWLGDTQY
>TRBV19|once
ASSIYGAGEQY
>TRBV10-1|-
ASSYGTSGQETQY
>TRBV28|once
ASSQPGGYT
>TRBV4-3|-
ASSHGARYGYT
>TRBV28|-
ASKLVAGNTIY
>TRBV6-1|-
ASTSRRFSYEQY
>TRBV7-2|once
ASSKSLAAGEQF
>TRBV6-6|-
ASSYRVVGEQY
>TRBV7-9|-
ASSLTLDSLPYGYT